The 32 T cell receptor beta chains below come from one sample, sequenced in a study of long-term antiretroviral therapy in people with HIV (dated by TCRdb to 2022 to 2024). The immunoSEQ hsTCRB v3.0 assay was used at survey level resolution to sequence the TRB variable region. In TCRdb, the immuneACCESS table is reduced to in-frame sequences with V and J assigned. These tables do not hold every clone; where another copy was compared, an unresolved V gene accounts for under half, and the others remain unexplained. For this sample the table gives about 32,000 clones, of which roughly 85% were detected only once. Of the sample, 3.5% to 5% falls within the top ten clones. The specimen comprised unsorted PBMCs, sampled about 3.3 years after starting antiretroviral therapy. The receptors were gathered from a man between 18 and 29 years old with HIV.

The chain carries TRBV5-1 and TRBJ2-7, with D possibly being TRBD2 (6 bases). Germline V gene lookup returns CDR1 SGHRS and CDR2 YFSETQ. This CDR3 region has 15 residues. V was shortened by 0 bases and J by 2 bases, with 12 bases between the two germline ends. The CDR3 reads CASSLGTGVAYEQYF. The CDR3 coding sequence is TGCGCCAGCAGCTTGGGGACGGGGGTCGCCTACGAGCAGTACTTC.

This chain links TRBV5-5 with TRBJ2-7; a weak D match, TRBD2 (5 bases). V dropped 2 bases and J dropped 2 bases, with 11 bases sitting between them. Germline CDR1 is SGHKS and CDR2 is YYEKEE (reference sequence). The CDR3 has 14 amino acids. CDR3 sequence (DNA): TGTGCCAGCAGCTTCATCGGGGAAGCCTACGAGCAGTACTTC. It specifies CASSFIGEAYEQYF.

The chain is built from TRBV10-3 and TRBJ2-7; tentatively, D is TRBD2 (6 bases). Germline CDR1 reads ENHRY; CDR2 reads SYGVKD. This CDR3 contains 13 residues. V was trimmed by 7 bases and J by 3 bases, leaving 13 bases between them. CDR3 in DNA: TGTGCCATCAACTGTGGGGGGTGCTACGAGCAGTACTTC. Translation gives CAINCGGCYEQYF.

This chain links TRBV27 with TRBJ1-2; possibly TRBD1 for D (5 bases). V was cut by 6 bases and J by 1 base, with 12 bases left in between. Germline lookup yields CDR1 MNHEY and CDR2 SMNVEV (reference sequence). The CDR3 runs 14 residues. The CDR3, as DNA: TGTGCCAGCAGGGGCCCAGGGAGTAACTATGGCTACACCTTC. It translates to CASRGPGSNYGYTF.

CDR3 residues: CASSDDRGLSEQFF. CDR3 in DNA: TGTGCCAGCAGTGACGACAGGGGGCTTAGTGAGCAGTTCTTC. The chain carries TRBV6-1 and TRBJ2-1; 10 bases are a match to TRBD1. The germline V gene encodes CDR1 MNHNS and CDR2 SASEGT. The CDR3 totals 14 residues. Trimming at V came to 3 bases and at J to 9 bases, leaving 5 bases not matched to a gene.

This clone was detected once. This chain connects TRBV5-4 to TRBJ2-5; D is possibly TRBD1 (6 bases). Germline V gene sequence: CDR1 SGHNT, CDR2 YYREEE (reference sequence). Trimming took 4 bases from V and 5 from J, leaving 15 bases between them. This CDR3 is built from 14 residues. CDR3 protein: CASSVLQGGETQYF. In DNA, the CDR3 is TGTGCCAGCAGCGTCCTACAGGGTGGTGAGACCCAGTACTTC.

The V gene is TRBV14, the J gene TRBJ1-1; no clear D. Trimming stripped 0 bases from V and 7 bases from J, with 6 bases between. The length of the CDR3 is 12 residues. Germline CDR1 is SGHDN and CDR2 is FVKESK. The CDR3 is CASSQDRHEAFF. The CDR3 DNA is TGTGCCAGCAGCCAAGACAGGCATGAAGCTTTCTTT.

V and J are TRBV9 and TRBJ1-1, with 10 bases identical to TRBD1. The CDR3 spans 15 residues. Losses at the gene ends were 4 bases for V and 3 bases for J; bases not matched to a gene: 6. CDR1 and CDR2 from the germline V gene are SGDLS and YYNGEE. CDR3 sequence: CASSLRQGADTEAFF. The CDR3 nucleotides read TGTGCCAGCAGCTTAAGACAGGGGGCTGACACTGAAGCTTTCTTT.

The genes are TRBV5-4 and TRBJ2-1; maybe TRBD1 (5 bases). The CDR3 is made up of 17 amino acids. Between the trimmed V and J ends, which lost 0 bases and 3 bases, there was a span of 16 bases. Germline CDR1 SGHNT, CDR2 YYREEE (reference sequence). The CDR3, as DNA: TGTGCCAGCAGCTTGGAGGCAGGGCGAGGTATCTACAATGAGCAGTTCTTC. It yields the protein CASSLEAGRGIYNEQFF.

The chain is built from TRBV6-5 and TRBJ2-2; no definite D call. Trimming took off 3 bases at V and 8 bases at J, with 10 bases between the two ends. Looked up from germline, CDR1 is MNHEY and CDR2 is SVGAGI. This CDR3 region has 13 residues. The CDR3 DNA reads as TGTGCCAGCAGTTATTTAGGCGGTGGGGAGCTGTTTTTT. Its translation is CASSYLGGGELFF.

This clone has only one observation. V and J are TRBV7-2 and TRBJ2-1, with 9 bases matching TRBD1. This CDR3 contains 15 residues. The V gene end was trimmed by 4 bases and the J gene end by 9 bases; junction bases not matched to a gene: 10. Germline CDR1 and CDR2: SGHTA and FQGNSA. In DNA, the CDR3 is TGTGCCAGCAGCTCCGGACAGGGGAGCGTGAGTGAGCAGTTCTTC. This translates into CASSSGQGSVSEQFF.

The chain uses TRBV7-2 and TRBJ2-7; maybe TRBD2 (5 bases). V lost 2 bases and J 3 bases, leaving 11 bases between the germline ends. This CDR3 comprises 14 residues. CDR1 and CDR2 (germline): SGHTA, FQGNSA. CDR3 sequence (DNA): TGTGCCAGCAGCTTAATCGCAGAGGGCTACGAGCAGTACTTC. The encoded protein is CASSLIAEGYEQYF.

The CDR3 reads CASSTPKRRFSSYEQYF. The CDR3 nucleotides are TGTGCCAGCAGCACACCCAAACGGAGATTTTCTTCCTACGAGCAGTACTTC. The gene calls are TRBV5-6 and TRBJ2-7; D gene ambiguous. Between the trimmed V and J ends, which lost 4 bases and 1 base, there was a span of 21 bases. CDR3 length: 17 residues. Germline CDR1 reads SGHDT; CDR2 reads YYEEEE.

The chain uses TRBV19 and TRBJ1-2; D ambiguous. V was shortened by 7 bases and J by 4 bases, with 7 bases between the two germline ends. CDR3 length equals 11 residues. From germline, CDR1 is LNHDA and CDR2 SQIVND (reference sequence). The DNA for the CDR3 is TGTGCCAGTACTCACAGCTATGGCTACACCTTC. Its protein is CASTHSYGYTF.

The CDR3 is CASSPLAMGTGVYYGYTF. CDR3 nucleotides: TGTGCCAGCAGCCCCCTCGCGATGGGGACAGGGGTATACTATGGCTACACCTTC. V and J are TRBV7-8 and TRBJ1-2, with 10 nucleotides matching TRBD1. The germline CDR1 and CDR2 sequences are SGHVS and FQNEAQ. J was trimmed by 3 bases and V by 5 bases; bases with no gene match: 15. The CDR3 length is 18 residues.

This rearrangement joins TRBV15 to TRBJ2-6; the D is unclear. The germline V gene encodes CDR1 LNHNV and CDR2 YYDKDF (reference sequence). V shed 4 bases and J shed 0 bases, with 7 bases lying between them. CDR3 length equals 15 residues. Here the CDR3 reads CATSKHSSGANVLTF. CDR3 nucleotides: TGTGCCACCAGCAAGCATAGCTCTGGGGCCAACGTCCTGACTTTC.

V usage is TRBV7-8 and J usage is TRBJ1-1; D is possibly TRBD1 (5 bases). The CDR3 length is 10 residues. V dropped 10 bases and J dropped 11 bases, with 14 bases sitting between them. Per germline, CDR1 SGHVS and CDR2 FQNEAQ. CDR3 coding DNA: TGTGCCACCGACCGGGGCCTGGCTTTCTTT. Its protein product is CATDRGLAFF. Using reference TRBV7-8 and TRBJ1-1 for the parts outside the CDR3, the full variable domain is GAGVSQSPRYKVAKRGQDVALRCDPISGHVSLFWYQQALGQGPEFLTYFQNEAQLDKSGLPSDRFFAERPEGSVSTLKIQRTQQEDSAVYLCATDRGLAFFGQGTRLTVV.

V usage is TRBV7-6 and J usage is TRBJ2-7; perhaps D is TRBD1 or TRBD2 (5 bases each). Germline loops: CDR1 SGHVS, CDR2 FNYEAQ. Trimming stripped 5 bases from V and 4 bases from J, with 30 bases between. The CDR3 runs 19 residues. The DNA for the CDR3 is TGTGCCAGCAGCCTCCGGACTCGAGATCTGCCCGGGTGGGGGTACGAGCAGTACTTC. Amino acid sequence: CASSLRTRDLPGWGYEQYF.

The chain uses TRBV19 and TRBJ1-3; 7 nucleotides align to TRBD1. The germline V gene encodes CDR1 LNHDA and CDR2 SQIVND (reference sequence). Trimming took 3 bases from V and 6 from J; bases not matched to a gene: 5. This CDR3 contains 14 residues. The CDR3 DNA sequence: TGTGCCAGTAGTATCGGACAGGCATCAAACACCATATATTTT. Translating gives CASSIGQASNTIYF.

J is TRBJ2-2 and V is TRBV11-3; the D is unclear. Trimming took off 1 base at V and 1 base at J, with 4 bases between the two ends. This CDR3 has 14 residues. Germline loops: CDR1 SGHNT, CDR2 YENEEA. The CDR3 region has the DNA TGTGCCAGCAGCTTAGGCCGGAACACCGGGGAGCTGTTTTTT. Protein sequence: CASSLGRNTGELFF.

The chain links TRBV28 to TRBJ2-7; 7 nucleotides agree with TRBD1. The CDR3 extends over 18 amino acids. Trimming removed 3 bases from V and 0 bases from J; junction bases left unmatched: 14. Germline CDR1 reads MDHEN; CDR2 reads SYDVKM. DNA for the CDR3: TGTGCCAGCAGTTTCGAAAGAACCAAGGGACAGAACTCCTACGAGCAGTACTTC. It translates to CASSFERTKGQNSYEQYF. Using reference TRBV28 and TRBJ2-7 for the parts outside the CDR3, the full variable domain is DVKVTQSSRYLVKRTGEKVFLECVQDMDHENMFWYRQDPGLGLRLIYFSYDVKMKEKGDIPEGYSVSREKKERFSLILESASTNQTSMYLCASSFERTKGQNSYEQYFGPGTRLTVT.

The chain couples TRBV7-2 to TRBJ1-2; no firm D call. V gave up 5 bases and J gave up 5 bases, with 12 bases separating them. CDR3 length: 13 residues. Germline V gene sequence: CDR1 SGHTA, CDR2 FQGNSA. The CDR3 nucleotides read TGTGCCAGCAGCCCCGGCATGTCGTATGGCTACACCTTC. As protein: CASSPGMSYGYTF.

The chain is built from TRBV19 and TRBJ2-1, with 10 nucleotides matching TRBD2. Germline CDR1 reads LNHDA; CDR2 reads SQIVND (reference sequence). J gave up 7 bases and V 5 bases, and 5 bases lay outside the gene matches. The CDR3 has 14 amino acids. The CDR3 region has the DNA TGTGCCAGTAGTGGATCTAGCGGGGGAAATGAGCAGTTCTTC. This sequence encodes CASSGSSGGNEQFF. Supplemented by reference TRBV19 and TRBJ2-1, the full variable domain reads DGGITQSPKYLFRKEGQNVTLSCEQNLNHDAMYWYRQDPGQGLRLIYYSQIVNDFQKGDIAEGYSVSREKKESFPLTVTSAQKNPTAFYLCASSGSSGGNEQFFGPGTRLTVL.

The chain employs TRBV28 and TRBJ1-1; D is possibly TRBD1 (6 bases). The CDR3 runs to 22 residues. Trimming shortened V by 2 bases and J by 0 bases, and 31 bases separated the two germline ends. The germline V gene encodes CDR1 MDHEN and CDR2 SYDVKM. In DNA form, the CDR3 reads TGTGCCAGCAGTTTACTCCCACCGGGGGCCAGTCGGAACAGCTTACTGAACACTGAAGCTTTCTTT. The encoded protein is CASSLLPPGASRNSLLNTEAFF.

This CDR3 reads CASSLGPSDRDVADTQYF. DNA for the CDR3: TGTGCCAGCAGCTTAGGACCCTCGGACAGGGATGTAGCAGATACGCAGTATTTT. This rearrangement joins TRBV11-2 to TRBJ2-3, with 8 bases aligning to TRBD1. The germline gives CDR1 SGHAT, CDR2 FQNNGV. V trimming: 1 base; J trimming: 4 bases; junction bases outside the gene matches: 13. The CDR3 is 18 residues long.

V and J are TRBV5-1 and TRBJ2-1, with D tentatively TRBD1 (6 bases). CDR3 size: 15 residues. In germline, CDR1 is SGHRS, CDR2 YFSETQ. Deletions cut 4 bases from V and 3 bases from J, with 14 bases between. The CDR3 bases are TGCGCCAGCAGCCAATTCGGACAGAACTACAATGAGCAGTTCTTC. As protein: CASSQFGQNYNEQFF.

The chain carries TRBV5-5 and TRBJ1-2; D remains ambiguous. V lost 0 bases, J lost 8 bases, and 5 bases lay in between. The CDR3 sequence is 11 residues long. Germline assignment: CDR1 SGHKS and CDR2 YYEKEE (reference sequence). The CDR3 region is CASSLEGGYTF. The DNA for the CDR3 is TGTGCCAGCAGCTTGGAAGGCGGCTACACCTTC.

The rearrangement uses TRBV5-6 and TRBJ1-3; D unclear. V was pared by 2 bases and J by 0 bases, with 21 bases between. The CDR3 totals 19 residues. Germline loops: CDR1 SGHDT, CDR2 YYEEEE. The CDR3 spells CASSFRPLRRSGSGNTIYF. The DNA of the CDR3 is TGTGCCAGCAGCTTTAGACCCCTTAGAAGGAGCGGCTCTGGAAACACCATATATTTT.

The rearrangement links TRBV9 to TRBJ1-1; D not certain. Between the trimmed V and J ends, which lost 0 bases and 1 base, there was a span of 13 bases. The V gene's germline CDR1 is SGDLS and CDR2 YYNGEE. There are 16 residues in the CDR3. The CDR3 here is CASSVEGINPNTEAFF. The CDR3 DNA sequence: TGTGCCAGCAGCGTAGAAGGGATAAACCCGAACACTGAAGCTTTCTTT.

This clone was found once. V gene TRBV9 combines with J gene TRBJ2-7; D is ambiguous. Looked up from germline, CDR1 is SGDLS and CDR2 is YYNGEE. Deletions cut 0 bases from V and 3 bases from J, with 13 bases between. This CDR3 region has 15 residues. For the CDR3, the DNA is TGTGCCAGCAGCGTAGACTTGGGGATTGGCTACGAGCAGTACTTC. This codes for CASSVDLGIGYEQYF.

The rearrangement joins TRBV5-4 to TRBJ2-3; D is perhaps TRBD2 (5 bases). Germline CDR1 reads SGHNT; CDR2 reads YYREEE (reference sequence). The CDR3 contains 14 residues. Trimming pared 3 bases from V and 1 base from J, leaving 9 bases between. The CDR3 spells CASSSQRGTDTQYF. CDR3 nucleotides: TGTGCCAGCAGCTCTCAGAGGGGCACAGATACGCAGTATTTT. Full variable domain (missing parts from reference TRBV5-4 and TRBJ2-3): ETGVTQSPTHLIKTRGQQVTLRCSSQSGHNTVSWYQQALGQGPQFIFQYYREEENGRGNFPPRFSGLQFPNYSSELNVNALELDDSALYLCASSSQRGTDTQYFGPGTRLTVL.

The chain uses TRBV27 and TRBJ1-5; D is possibly TRBD1 (6 bases). Germline assignment: CDR1 MNHEY and CDR2 SMNVEV (reference sequence). CDR3 length: 14 amino acids. The V end lost 4 bases, the J end lost 4 bases, and 11 bases lay between the germline ends. CDR3 DNA sequence: TGTGCCAGCAGTTCGTACACAGGGAATCAGCCCCAGCATTTT. Amino acids: CASSSYTGNQPQHF.